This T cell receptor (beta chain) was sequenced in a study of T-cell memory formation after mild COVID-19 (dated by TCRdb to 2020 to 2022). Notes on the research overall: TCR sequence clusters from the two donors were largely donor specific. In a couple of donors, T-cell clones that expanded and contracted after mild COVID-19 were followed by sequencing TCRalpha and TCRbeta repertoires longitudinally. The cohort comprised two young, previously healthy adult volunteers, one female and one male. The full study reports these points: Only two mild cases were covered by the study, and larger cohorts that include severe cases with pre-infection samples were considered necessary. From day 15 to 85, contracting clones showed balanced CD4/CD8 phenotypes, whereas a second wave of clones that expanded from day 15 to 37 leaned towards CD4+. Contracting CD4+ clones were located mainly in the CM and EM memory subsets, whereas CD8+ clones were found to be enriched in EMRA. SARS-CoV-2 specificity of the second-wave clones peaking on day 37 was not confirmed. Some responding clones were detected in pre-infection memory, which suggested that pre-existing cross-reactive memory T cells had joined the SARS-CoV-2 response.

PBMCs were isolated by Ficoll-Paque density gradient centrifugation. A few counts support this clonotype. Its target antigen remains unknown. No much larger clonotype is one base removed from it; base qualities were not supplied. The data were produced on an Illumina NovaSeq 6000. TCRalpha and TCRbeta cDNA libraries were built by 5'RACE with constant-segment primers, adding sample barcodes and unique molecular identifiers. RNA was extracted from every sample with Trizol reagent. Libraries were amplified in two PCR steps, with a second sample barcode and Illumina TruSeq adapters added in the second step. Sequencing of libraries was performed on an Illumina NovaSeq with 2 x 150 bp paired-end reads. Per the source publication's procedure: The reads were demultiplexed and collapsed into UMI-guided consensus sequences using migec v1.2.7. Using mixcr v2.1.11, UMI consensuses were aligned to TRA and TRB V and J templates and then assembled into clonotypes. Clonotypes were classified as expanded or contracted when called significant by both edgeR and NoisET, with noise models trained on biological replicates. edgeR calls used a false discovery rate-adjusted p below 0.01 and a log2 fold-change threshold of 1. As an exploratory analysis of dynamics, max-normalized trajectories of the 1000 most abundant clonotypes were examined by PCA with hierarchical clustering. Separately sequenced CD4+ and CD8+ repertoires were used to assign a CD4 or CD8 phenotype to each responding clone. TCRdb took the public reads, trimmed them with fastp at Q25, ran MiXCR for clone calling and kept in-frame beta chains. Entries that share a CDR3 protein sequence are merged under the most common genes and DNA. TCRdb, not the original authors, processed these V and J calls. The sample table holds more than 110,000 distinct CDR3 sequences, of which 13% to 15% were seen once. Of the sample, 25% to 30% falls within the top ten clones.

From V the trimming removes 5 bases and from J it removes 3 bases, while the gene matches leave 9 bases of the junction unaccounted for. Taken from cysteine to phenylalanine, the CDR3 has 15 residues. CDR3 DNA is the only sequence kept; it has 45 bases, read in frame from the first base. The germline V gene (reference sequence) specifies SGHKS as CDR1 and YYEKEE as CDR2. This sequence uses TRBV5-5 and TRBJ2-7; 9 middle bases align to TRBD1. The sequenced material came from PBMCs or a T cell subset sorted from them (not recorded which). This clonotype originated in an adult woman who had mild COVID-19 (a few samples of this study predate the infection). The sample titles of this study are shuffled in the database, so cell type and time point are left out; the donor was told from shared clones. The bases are TGTGCCAGCAGGGCCACCGGACAGGGGATCTACGAGCAGTACTTC. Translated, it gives CASRATGQGIYEQYF.